This T cell receptor (beta chain) came from a study of blood T cells in healthy people across ages. Study conclusions and caveats: It was the long-lived donors that had more naive CD4+ cells and higher diversity than aged donors.

This clonotype was seen at least ten times. Its antigen remains unidentified. The CDR3 covers 14 residues. V was trimmed by 1 base and J by 6 bases, leaving 7 bases between them. Germline V gene lookup returns CDR1 SNHLY and CDR2 FYNNEI. PCR was performed a second time for about 6 to 12 cycles using a sample-barcoded 5' primer and a J-beta primer mix. TCRdb reprocessed the 5' RACE reads with MiXCR, giving one entry per CDR3 protein. Of 850,000 or so distinct CDR3 sequences listed, about 30% are singletons. Individuals who donated were healthy Caucasians from Russia aged roughly 6 to 90. Every participating donor contributed 7.5 to 10 milliliters of peripheral blood through a draw. Each sample had at least 6 million PBMCs isolated.

The receptor was derived from a woman older than 75 in good health. The chain links TRBV2 to TRBJ1-6; maybe TRBD1 (6 bases). The sequenced material came from blood. CDR3 loop: CASSEVRGNSPLHF. Here the CDR3 DNA reads TGTGCCAGCAGTGAAGTCAGGGGTAATTCACCCCTCCACTTT. Full variable domain (missing parts from reference TRBV2 and TRBJ1-6): EPEVTQTPSHQVTQMGQEVILRCVPISNHLYFYWYRQILGQKVEFLVSFYNNEISEKSEIFDDQFSVERPDGSNFTLKIRSTKLEDSAMYFCASSEVRGNSPLHFGNGTRLTVT.